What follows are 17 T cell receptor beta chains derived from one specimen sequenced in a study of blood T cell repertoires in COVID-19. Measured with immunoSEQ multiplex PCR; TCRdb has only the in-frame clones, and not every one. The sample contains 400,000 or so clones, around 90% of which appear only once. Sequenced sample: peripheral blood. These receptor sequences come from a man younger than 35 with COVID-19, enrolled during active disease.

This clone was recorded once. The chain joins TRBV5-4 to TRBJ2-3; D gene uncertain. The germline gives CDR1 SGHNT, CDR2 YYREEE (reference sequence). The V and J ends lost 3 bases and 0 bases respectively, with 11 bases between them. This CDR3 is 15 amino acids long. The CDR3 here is CASSSGFRSTDTQYF. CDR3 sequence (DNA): TGTGCCAGCAGCTCCGGTTTCCGAAGCACAGATACGCAGTATTTT. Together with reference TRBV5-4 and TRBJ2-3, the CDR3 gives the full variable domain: ETGVTQSPTHLIKTRGQQVTLRCSSQSGHNTVSWYQQALGQGPQFIFQYYREEENGRGNFPPRFSGLQFPNYSSELNVNALELDDSALYLCASSSGFRSTDTQYFGPGTRLTVL.

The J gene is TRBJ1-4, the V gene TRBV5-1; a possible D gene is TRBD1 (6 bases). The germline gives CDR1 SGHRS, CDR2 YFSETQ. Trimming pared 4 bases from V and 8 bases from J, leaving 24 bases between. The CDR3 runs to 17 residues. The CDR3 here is CASSPSTQTGFAEKLFF. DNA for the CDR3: TGCGCCAGCAGCCCCTCGACCCAGACAGGCTTTGCGGAAAAACTGTTTTTT.

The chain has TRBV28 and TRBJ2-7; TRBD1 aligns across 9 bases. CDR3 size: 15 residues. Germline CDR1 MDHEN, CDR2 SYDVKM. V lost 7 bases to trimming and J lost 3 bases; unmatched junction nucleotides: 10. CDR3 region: CASKTGGGGGYEQYF. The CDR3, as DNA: TGTGCCAGCAAGACAGGGGGTGGAGGGGGCTACGAGCAGTACTTC.

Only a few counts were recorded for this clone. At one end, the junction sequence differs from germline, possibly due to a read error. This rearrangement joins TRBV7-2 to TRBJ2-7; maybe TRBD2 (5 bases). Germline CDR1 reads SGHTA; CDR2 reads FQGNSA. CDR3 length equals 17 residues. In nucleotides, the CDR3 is TGTGCCAGCAGCTCCCGGACTCTGAGTGTTCTATCCTCCGAGCAGTACTTC. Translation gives CASSSRTLSVLSSEQYF. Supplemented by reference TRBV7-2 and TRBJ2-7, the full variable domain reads GAGVSQSPSNKVTEKGKDVELRCDPISGHTALYWYRQSLGQGLEFLIYFQGNSAPDKSGLPSDRFSAERTGGSVSTLTIQRTQQEDSAVYLCASSSRTLSVLSSEQYFGPGTRLTVT.

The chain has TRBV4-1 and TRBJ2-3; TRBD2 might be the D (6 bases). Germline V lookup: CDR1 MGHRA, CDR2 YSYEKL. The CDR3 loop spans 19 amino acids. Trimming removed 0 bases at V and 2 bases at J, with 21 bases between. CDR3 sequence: CASSQDLRRAVSVTDTQYF. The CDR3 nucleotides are TGCGCCAGCAGCCAAGATCTTAGGAGGGCGGTTAGCGTCACAGATACGCAGTATTTT.

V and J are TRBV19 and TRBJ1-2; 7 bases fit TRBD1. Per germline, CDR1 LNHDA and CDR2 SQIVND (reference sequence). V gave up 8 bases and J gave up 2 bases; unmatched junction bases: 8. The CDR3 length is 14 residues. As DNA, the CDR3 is TGTGCCAGTCGCCAACAGACAGGGAACTATGGCTACACCTTC. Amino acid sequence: CASRQQTGNYGYTF.

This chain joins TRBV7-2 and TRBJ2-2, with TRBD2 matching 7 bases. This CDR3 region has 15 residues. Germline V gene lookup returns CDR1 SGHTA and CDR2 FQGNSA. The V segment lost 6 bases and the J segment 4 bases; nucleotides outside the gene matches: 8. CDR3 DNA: TGTGCCAGCAGACTAGGCGGGGGTGGCACCGGGGAGCTGTTTTTT. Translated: CASRLGGGGTGELFF.

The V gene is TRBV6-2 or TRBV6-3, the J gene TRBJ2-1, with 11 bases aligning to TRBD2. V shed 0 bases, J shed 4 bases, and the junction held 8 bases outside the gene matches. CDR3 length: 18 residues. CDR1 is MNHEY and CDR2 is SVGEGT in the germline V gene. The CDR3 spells CASSYSDSGRALYNEQFF. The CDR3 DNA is TGTGCCAGCAGTTACTCTGATAGCGGGAGGGCCCTGTACAATGAGCAGTTCTTC.

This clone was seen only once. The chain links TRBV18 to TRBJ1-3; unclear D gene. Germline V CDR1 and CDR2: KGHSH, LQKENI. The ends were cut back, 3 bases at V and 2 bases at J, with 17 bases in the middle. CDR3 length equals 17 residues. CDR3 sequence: CASSPPGLAGAGNTIYF. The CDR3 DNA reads TGTGCCAGCTCACCCCCCGGGCTAGCGGGCGCTGGAAACACCATATATTTT.

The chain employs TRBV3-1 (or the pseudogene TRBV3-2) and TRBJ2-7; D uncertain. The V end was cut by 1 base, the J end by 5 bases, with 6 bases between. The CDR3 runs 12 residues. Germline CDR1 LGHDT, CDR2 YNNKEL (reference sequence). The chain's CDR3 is CASSQVFDEQYF. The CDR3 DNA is TGTGCCAGCAGCCAAGTGTTCGACGAGCAGTACTTC.

CDR3 coding DNA: TGCGCCAGCAGCTTGGTAGCGGGAGTGCACAATGAGCAGTTCTTC. This gives the protein CASSLVAGVHNEQFF. The rearrangement joins TRBV5-1 to TRBJ2-1, with 9 bases fitting TRBD2. CDR3 size: 15 residues. V was pared by 0 bases and J by 5 bases, with 3 bases of the junction left unmatched. The germline gives CDR1 SGHRS, CDR2 YFSETQ.

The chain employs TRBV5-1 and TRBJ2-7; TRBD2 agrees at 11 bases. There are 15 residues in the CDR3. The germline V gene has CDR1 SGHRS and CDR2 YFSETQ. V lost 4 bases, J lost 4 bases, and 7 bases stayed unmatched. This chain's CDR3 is CASSQGTSGQYEQYF. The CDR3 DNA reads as TGCGCCAGCAGCCAAGGGACTAGCGGCCAGTACGAGCAGTACTTC. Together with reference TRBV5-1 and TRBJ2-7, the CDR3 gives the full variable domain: KAGVTQTPRYLIKTRGQQVTLSCSPISGHRSVSWYQQTPGQGLQFLFEYFSETQRNKGNFPGRFSGRQFSNSRSEMNVSTLELGDSALYLCASSQGTSGQYEQYFGPGTRLTVT.

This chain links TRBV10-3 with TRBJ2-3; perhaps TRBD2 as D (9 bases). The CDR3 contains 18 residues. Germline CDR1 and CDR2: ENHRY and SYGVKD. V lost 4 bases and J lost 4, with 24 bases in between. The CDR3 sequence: CAISAGTGGSGSADTQYF. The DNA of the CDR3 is TGTGCCATCAGTGCCGGAACAGGGGGTAGCGGGAGTGCAGATACGCAGTATTTT.

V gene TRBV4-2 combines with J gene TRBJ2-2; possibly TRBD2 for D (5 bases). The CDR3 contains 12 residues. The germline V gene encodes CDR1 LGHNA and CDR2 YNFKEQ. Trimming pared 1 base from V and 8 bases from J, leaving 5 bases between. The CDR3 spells CASSQAGGELFF. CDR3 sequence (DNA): TGTGCCAGCAGCCAAGCGGGAGGGGAGCTGTTTTTT.

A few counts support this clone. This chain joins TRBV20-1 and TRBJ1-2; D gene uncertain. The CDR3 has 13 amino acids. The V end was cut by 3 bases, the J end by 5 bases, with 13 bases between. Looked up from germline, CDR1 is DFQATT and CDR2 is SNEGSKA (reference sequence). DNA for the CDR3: TGCAGTGCTAGTTTTGGTAGATCTTATGGCTACACCTTC. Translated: CSASFGRSYGYTF.

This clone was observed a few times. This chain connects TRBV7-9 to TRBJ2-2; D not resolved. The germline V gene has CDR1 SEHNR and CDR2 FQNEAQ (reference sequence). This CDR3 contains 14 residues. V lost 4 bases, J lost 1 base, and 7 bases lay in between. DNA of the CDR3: TGTGCCAGCAGCTCCCCGGGGAACACCGGGGAGCTGTTTTTT. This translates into CASSSPGNTGELFF.

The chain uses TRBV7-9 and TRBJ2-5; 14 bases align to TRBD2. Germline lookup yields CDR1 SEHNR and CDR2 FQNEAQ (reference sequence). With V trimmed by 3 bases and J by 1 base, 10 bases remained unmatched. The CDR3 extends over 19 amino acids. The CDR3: CASSFRQTSGGDSQETQYF. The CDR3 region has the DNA TGTGCCAGCAGCTTCCGACAGACTAGCGGGGGGGATAGCCAAGAGACCCAGTACTTC.